Detailed here is one TCR beta chain. There are a few counts of this clone. The antigen it binds to is not known. Base-call qualities are not available, and no considerably larger clone is one nucleotide away. These data originate in a study of blood T cell repertoires in COVID-19 (dated by TCRdb to about 2020). Regarding the study in general: The collaborator samples originated in the United States, Italy and Spain and spanned the acute and convalescent phases of COVID-19. Where available, HLA class I and class II types were taken from metadata supplied by the sample provider and were not determined by assay-based typing. The repertoires were released in a freely available public database intended as a resource for research on the immune response to SARS-CoV-2. The material from the prospective study consisted of cDNA or gDNA derived from T cells, B-cell-depleted T cells, or PBMCs. The sample metadata nearly always contained a de-identified subject ID, COVID-19 status, age in years and sex. The samples were drawn from the first 160 participants of the ongoing ImmuneRACE study and from roughly 1,300 subjects provided by 6 global collaborators. The dataset comprised deeply sampled blood TCRbeta repertoires from subjects exposed to, actively infected with, or recovered from COVID-19. Overall study outcomes, separate from this receptor: How much clinical and demographic metadata was included differed by source and by participant, and the metadata was provided uncurated.

TCRbeta CDR3 regions were amplified from genomic DNA by means of the immunoSEQ Assay, a bias-controlled multiplex PCR. Processing in the source paper ran as follows. The number of nucleated cells in each sample was estimated from the amplification of reference gene primers within the assay. Sequence reads were collapsed and filtered to measure the absolute abundance of every unique TCRbeta CDR3 rearrangement. For each sample, productive Simpson clonality was calculated as the square root of Simpson's diversity index over productive rearrangements. The table comes from immuneACCESS by way of TCRdb, which keeps in-frame sequences with V and J called. Part of the clones is missing from these tables; in studies checked, under half for an unresolved V gene and the rest for unknown reasons. V and J calls and clone size come straight from that table; D and trimming were deduced from the DNA. This sample gives roughly 140,000 clones in total; about four fifths of them show up just once. In total, the top ten clones hold 2.2% of the sample.

Whole blood was collected in K2EDTA tubes by collaborating institutions according to the institutions' own protocols. Collaborator samples were shipped for TCRbeta analysis as frozen whole blood, isolated PBMCs, or DNA extracted from either sample type. CDR1 and CDR2 (GTSNPN, SVGIG) derive from the germline V gene (reference sequence). Clipping removes 7 bases from V and 4 bases from J, with 15 as the unmatched junction base count. Inclusive of the bounding cysteine and phenylalanine, the CDR3 is 16 residues long. The entry retains the CDR3 DNA only, 48 bases that are in frame from base 1. The source is a man in his 70s with acute or convalescent COVID-19. Sequencing input: peripheral blood. The V gene is TRBV30 and the J gene is TRBJ1-2, with 10 junctional bases fitting TRBD1. The nucleotide sequence is TGTGCCTACCCCGGGACAGGGGCGTCGGGTTCCTATGGCTACACCTTC. This translates into CAYPGTGASGSYGYTF.